This is a list of T cell receptor beta chains from one sample in a study of blood T cell repertoires in COVID-19. The table came from immunoSEQ multiplex PCR; TCRdb's copy has only in-frame clones and leaves some out. The sample contains 110,000 to 150,000 clones, about nine tenths of which appear only once. Material for sequencing was PBMCs or T cells enriched from blood (not recorded which). The receptors stem from a man between 50 and 59 years old who had recovered from COVID-19. Both conserved end residues are part of each CDR3. The D gene is left open where the match is weak. A row's size may be missing; if present it is once, few, many or a size class.

TRBJ2-1 | NA | TRBV28 | TRBD2 | CASSPVPGKLAGFPYYNEQFF | TGTGCCAGCAGTCCCGTCCCAGGGAAACTAGCGGGATTCCCCTACTACAATGAGCAGTTCTTC
TRBJ2-3 | NA | TRBV28 | TRBD2 | CASSLVLAGGSSTDTQYF | TGTGCCAGCAGTTTAGTCCTAGCGGGAGGCTCTAGCACAGATACGCAGTATTTT
TRBJ1-2 | once | TRBV24-1 | NA | CATSDGRDLSGYTF | TGTGCCACCAGTGATGGCCGGGATCTAAGCGGCTACACCTTC
TRBJ2-1 | NA | TRBV7-9 | TRBD1 | CASSQDRGPYNEQFF | TGTGCCAGCAGTCAGGACAGGGGGCCCTACAATGAGCAGTTCTTC
TRBJ1-3 | NA | TRBV9 | NA | CASSVFQGSGNTIYF | TGTGCCAGCAGCGTATTTCAGGGATCTGGAAACACCATATATTTT
TRBJ2-2 | NA | TRBV7-2 | TRBD2 | CASSSTSGNTGELFF | TGTGCCAGCAGCTCGACTAGCGGGAACACCGGGGAGCTGTTTTTT
TRBJ1-1 | few | TRBV2 | NA | CASSRENTEAFF | TGTGCCAGCTCCCGGGAGAACACTGAAGCTTTCTTT
TRBJ1-2 | NA | TRBV5-4 | NA | CASSRGQNGYTF | TGTGCCAGCAGCCGAGGCCAGAATGGCTACACCTTC
TRBJ1-2 | NA | TRBV5-1 | NA | CASSLGDIYYGYTF | TGCGCCAGCAGCTTGGGCGACATATACTATGGCTACACCTTC
TRBJ2-3 | NA | TRBV28 | NA | CASSSPHGSGDTQYF | TGTGCCAGCAGTTCCCCTCACGGGAGTGGTGATACGCAGTATTTT
TRBJ1-3 | NA | TRBV3-1/TRBV3-2 | NA | CASSQDVRGSGNTIYF | TGTGCCAGCAGCCAAGATGTTAGGGGCAGTGGAAACACCATATATTTT
TRBJ2-3 | NA | TRBV9 | NA | CASSVRGDTQYF | TGTGCCAGCAGCGTAAGGGGAGATACGCAGTATTTT
TRBJ1-5 | once | TRBV7-6 | NA | CASSLGDTYQPQHF | TGTGCCAGCAGCTTAGGGGACACCTATCAGCCCCAGCATTTT
TRBJ2-7 | NA | TRBV7-9 | TRBD1 | CASSFGSDRGYEQYF | TGTGCCAGCAGCTTCGGTTCGGACAGGGGTTACGAGCAGTACTTC
TRBJ1-1 | few | TRBV6-5 | TRBD1 | CASHRGLNTEAFF | TGTGCCTCCCACAGGGGGCTGAACACTGAAGCTTTCTTT
TRBJ2-3 | NA | TRBV7-2 | NA | CASSLGGGAPTDTQYF | TGTGCCAGCAGCTTAGGCGGCGGGGCTCCCACAGATACGCAGTATTTT
TRBJ1-3 | NA | TRBV5-1 | NA | CASSPGTSGNTIYF | TGCGCCAGCAGCCCCGGTACTTCTGGAAACACCATATATTTT
TRBJ2-1 | NA | TRBV2 | TRBD1 | CASTGQGANEQFF | TGTGCCAGTACGGGACAGGGGGCCAATGAGCAGTTCTTC
TRBJ1-1 | NA | TRBV11-3 | NA | CASSLQGGGTEAFF | TGTGCCAGCAGCTTACAAGGCGGAGGGACTGAAGCTTTCTTT
TRBJ1-2 | NA | TRBV18 | TRBD1 | CASSPGQALNYGYTF | TGTGCCAGCTCCCCGGGACAGGCTCTTAACTATGGCTACACCTTC
TRBJ1-4 | NA | TRBV15 | NA | CATRRAGINEKLFF | TGTGCCACCAGACGCGCCGGGATTAATGAAAAACTGTTTTTT
TRBJ1-6 | NA | TRBV2 | NA | CASSAQGFWNSPLHF | TGTGCCAGCAGCGCCCAGGGGTTTTGGAATTCACCCCTCCACTTT
TRBJ1-5 | NA | TRBV3-1/TRBV3-2 | NA | CASSQDGGGRNSNQPQHF | TGTGCCAGCAGCCAAGACGGGGGCGGGAGGAATAGCAATCAGCCCCAGCATTTT
TRBJ2-3 | NA | TRBV9 | NA | CASSVKEGSTDTQYF | TGTGCCAGCAGCGTCAAGGAGGGTAGCACAGATACGCAGTATTTT
TRBJ2-3 | NA | TRBV10-3 | TRBD1 | CAIRNNRGSTDTQYF | TGTGCCATCAGGAATAACAGGGGATCCACAGATACGCAGTATTTT